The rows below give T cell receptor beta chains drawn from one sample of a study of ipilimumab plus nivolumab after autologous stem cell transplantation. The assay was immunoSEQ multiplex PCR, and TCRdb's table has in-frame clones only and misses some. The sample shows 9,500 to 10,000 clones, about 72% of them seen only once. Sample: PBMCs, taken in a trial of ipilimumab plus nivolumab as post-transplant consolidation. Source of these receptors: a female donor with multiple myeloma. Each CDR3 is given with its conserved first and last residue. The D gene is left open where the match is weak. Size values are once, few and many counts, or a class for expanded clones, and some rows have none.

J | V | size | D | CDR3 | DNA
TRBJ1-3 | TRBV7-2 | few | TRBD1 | CASSLTGGNSGNTIYF | TGTGCCAGCAGCTTGACAGGGGGCAACTCTGGAAACACCATATATTTT
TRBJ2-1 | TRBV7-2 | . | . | CASSPSRASSYNEQFF | TGTGCCAGCAGCCCCAGCCGGGCCAGCTCCTACAATGAGCAGTTCTTC
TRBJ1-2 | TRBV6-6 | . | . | CASSYGRGNYGYTF | TGTGCCAGCAGTTACGGCAGGGGAAACTATGGCTACACCTTC
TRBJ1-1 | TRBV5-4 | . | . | CASSQEPGMNTEAFF | TGTGCCAGCAGCCAAGAGCCAGGAATGAACACTGAAGCTTTCTTT
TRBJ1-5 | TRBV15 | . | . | CATSRDPQGNQPQHF | TGTGCCACCAGCCGTGACCCTCAGGGCAATCAGCCCCAGCATTTT
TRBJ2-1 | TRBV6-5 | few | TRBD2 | CASKPLGGRGEQFF | TGTGCCAGCAAGCCCCTCGGGGGGAGGGGTGAGCAGTTCTTC
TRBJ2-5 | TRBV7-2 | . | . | CASSLKRKGEGETQYF | TGTGCCAGCAGCTTGAAGAGGAAGGGGGAAGGGGAGACCCAGTACTTC
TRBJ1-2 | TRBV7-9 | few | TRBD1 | CASSLGTGGYGYTF | TGTGCCAGCAGCTTGGGGACAGGGGGCTATGGCTACACCTTC
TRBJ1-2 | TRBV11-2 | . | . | CASSSTPTANYGYTF | TGTGCCAGCAGCTCCACCCCGACAGCGAACTATGGCTACACCTTC
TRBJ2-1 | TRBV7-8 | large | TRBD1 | CASSLRDRGIYNEQFF | TGTGCCAGCAGCTTACGGGACAGGGGGATTTACAATGAGCAGTTCTTC
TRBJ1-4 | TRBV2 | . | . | CASSEGPNPNEKLFF | TGTGCCAGCAGTGAAGGGCCCAACCCCAATGAAAAACTGTTTTTT
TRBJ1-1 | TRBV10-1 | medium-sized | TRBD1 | CASSEYRGTEAFF | TGCGCCAGCAGTGAATACAGGGGGACTGAAGCTTTCTTT
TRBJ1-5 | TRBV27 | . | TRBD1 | CASSLMGRGSGQPQHF | TGTGCCAGCAGTTTAATGGGCAGGGGGAGTGGGCAGCCCCAGCATTTT
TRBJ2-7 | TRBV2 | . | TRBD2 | CASKGSLGTSGRREYEQYF | TGTGCCAGCAAGGGTTCCCTCGGGACTAGCGGGAGGAGGGAATACGAGCAGTACTTC
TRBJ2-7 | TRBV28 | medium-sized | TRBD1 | CASSPPGQTYEQYF | TGTGCCAGCAGCCCTCCGGGACAGACCTACGAGCAGTACTTC
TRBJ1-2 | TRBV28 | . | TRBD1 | CASTLDREIFNGYTF | TGTGCCAGCACCCTGGACAGGGAGATTTTTAATGGCTACACCTTC
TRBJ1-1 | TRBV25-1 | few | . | CASSLEKGTEAFF | TGTGCCAGCAGTCTGGAGAAAGGCACTGAAGCTTTCTTT
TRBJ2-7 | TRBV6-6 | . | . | CASSQDRFPYEQYF | TGTGCCAGCAGTCAGGACCGCTTTCCCTACGAGCAGTACTTC
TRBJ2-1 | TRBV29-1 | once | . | CSADEYNEQFF | TGCAGCGCCGACGAATACAATGAGCAGTTCTTC
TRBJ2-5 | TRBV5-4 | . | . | CASSPQRDVRETQYF | TGTGCCAGCAGCCCGCAAAGGGATGTCAGGGAGACCCAGTACTTC
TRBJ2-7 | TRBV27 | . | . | CASNTGNEQYF | TGTGCCAGCAATACAGGGAACGAGCAGTACTTC
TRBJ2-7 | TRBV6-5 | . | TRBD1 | CASSYDRGSEQYF | TGTGCCAGCAGTTACGACAGGGGATCAGAGCAGTACTTC
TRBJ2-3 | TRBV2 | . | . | CASIFGTDTQYF | TGTGCCAGCATATTTGGGACAGATACGCAGTATTTT
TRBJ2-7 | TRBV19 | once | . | CASSISGGGGRVGHEQYF | TGTGCCAGTAGTATATCGGGGGGCGGGGGCAGGGTCGGGCACGAGCAGTACTTC
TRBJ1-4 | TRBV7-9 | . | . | CASSASGTPGEKLFF | TGTGCCAGCAGCGCCTCCGGGACCCCGGGTGAAAAACTGTTTTTT
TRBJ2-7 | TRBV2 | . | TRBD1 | CASSEANPGTGAPGYF | TGTGCCAGCAGTGAAGCTAATCCCGGGACAGGGGCCCCAGGGTACTTC
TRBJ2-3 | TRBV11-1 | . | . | CASSLVGGSTTDTQYF | TGTGCCAGCAGCTTAGTGGGGGGCAGCACCACAGATACGCAGTATTTT
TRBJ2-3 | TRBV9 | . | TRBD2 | CASSPLAGGEADTQYF | TGTGCCAGCAGCCCCTTAGCGGGAGGGGAAGCAGATACGCAGTATTTT
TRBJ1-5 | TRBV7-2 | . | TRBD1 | CASSSQGGESNQPQHF | TGTGCCAGCAGCTCACAGGGGGGAGAGAGCAATCAGCCCCAGCATTTT
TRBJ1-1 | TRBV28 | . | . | CASSLVRAAFF | TGTGCCAGCAGTTTGGTAAGGGCTGCTTTCTTT
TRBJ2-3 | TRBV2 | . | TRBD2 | CASSGVAGGDTDTQYF | TGTGCCAGCAGTGGGGTAGCGGGGGGAGACACAGATACGCAGTATTTT
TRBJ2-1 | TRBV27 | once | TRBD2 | CASSRSSGGSYNEQFF | TGTGCCAGCAGTCGGTCTAGCGGGGGCTCCTACAATGAGCAGTTCTTC
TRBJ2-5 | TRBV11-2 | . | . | CASSLRPQGPETQYF | TGTGCCAGCAGCCTCCGCCCACAGGGACCAGAGACCCAGTACTTC
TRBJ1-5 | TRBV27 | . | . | CASSFPNQPQHF | TGTGCCAGCAGTTTCCCGAATCAGCCCCAGCATTTT
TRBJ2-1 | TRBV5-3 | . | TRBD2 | CASSPGTIQFF | TGTGCCAGCAGCCCCGGGACTATCCAGTTCTTC
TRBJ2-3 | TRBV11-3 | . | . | CASSLRSFMTDTQYF | TGTGCCAGCAGCTTACGTAGTTTCATGACGGATACGCAGTATTTT
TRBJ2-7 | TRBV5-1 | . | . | CASSFGGTYEQYF | TGCGCCAGCAGCTTTGGAGGAACCTACGAGCAGTACTTC
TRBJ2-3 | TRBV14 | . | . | CASSHPGAGAGDTQYF | TGTGCCAGCAGCCACCCGGGGGCGGGAGCAGGAGATACGCAGTATTTT
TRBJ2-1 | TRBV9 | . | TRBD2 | CASSAGGSSYNEQFF | TGTGCCAGCAGCGCGGGAGGAAGCTCCTACAATGAGCAGTTCTTC
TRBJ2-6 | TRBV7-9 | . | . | CASSPVEYDVLTF | TGTGCCAGCAGCCCAGTCGAGTACGACGTCCTGACTTTC
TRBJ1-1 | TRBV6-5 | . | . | CASSYSGGTEAFF | TGTGCCAGCAGTTACTCCGGGGGGACTGAAGCTTTCTTT
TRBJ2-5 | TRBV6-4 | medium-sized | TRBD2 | CASSERLAETQYF | TGTGCCAGCAGTGAAAGACTAGCGGAGACCCAGTACTTC
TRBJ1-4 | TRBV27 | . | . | CASSLSRGEEKLFF | TGTGCCAGCAGTTTATCGAGGGGGGAAGAAAAACTGTTTTTT
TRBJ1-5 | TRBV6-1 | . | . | CAIHRVAQPQHF | TGTGCCATCCACAGGGTAGCTCAGCCCCAGCATTTT
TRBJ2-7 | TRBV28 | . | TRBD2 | CASTHLIGAGGGEQYF | TGTGCCAGCACACATCTTATTGGGGCGGGGGGAGGCGAGCAGTACTTC
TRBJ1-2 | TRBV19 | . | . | CASSIVTGEGNYGYTF | TGTGCCAGTAGTATAGTCACAGGAGAGGGAAACTATGGCTACACCTTC
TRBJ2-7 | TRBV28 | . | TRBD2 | CASSWPDGEGYEQYF | TGTGCCAGCAGTTGGCCCGACGGGGAGGGCTACGAGCAGTACTTC
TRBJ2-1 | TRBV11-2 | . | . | CASSLDRNEQFF | TGTGCCAGCAGCTTAGATCGGAATGAGCAGTTCTTC
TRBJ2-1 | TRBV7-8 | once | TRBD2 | CASSYRAGLSTEQFF | TGTGCCAGCAGCTACCGAGCGGGATTATCCACTGAGCAGTTCTTC
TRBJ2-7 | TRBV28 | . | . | CATGQGYEQYF | TGTGCGACCGGGCAGGGCTACGAGCAGTACTTC
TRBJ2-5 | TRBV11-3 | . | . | CASSLAGRGETQYF | TGTGCCAGCAGCTTGGCGGGAAGAGGGGAGACCCAGTACTTC
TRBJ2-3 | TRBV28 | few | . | CASTILSGLGDDTQYF | TGTGCCAGCACTATACTGAGTGGACTGGGCGACGACACGCAGTATTTT
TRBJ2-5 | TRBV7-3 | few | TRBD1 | CASSPTGGGETQYF | TGTGCCAGCAGCCCGACAGGGGGCGGAGAGACCCAGTACTTC
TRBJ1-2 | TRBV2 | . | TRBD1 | CASRPGGTGGYTF | TGTGCCAGCAGGCCAGGGGGCACGGGTGGCTACACCTTC
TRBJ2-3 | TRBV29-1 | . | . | CSDSRGGTFTDTQYF | TGCAGCGACTCCCGGGGCGGGACCTTCACAGATACGCAGTATTTT
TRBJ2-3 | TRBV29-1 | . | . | CSVGAGNGDTQYF | TGCAGCGTTGGGGCCGGGAATGGAGATACGCAGTATTTT